This T cell receptor (beta chain) appears in the sequencing data of a study of T cell changes during pregnancy in multiple sclerosis. The CDR3 is made up of 16 amino acids. Germline CDR1 and CDR2: ENHRY and SYGVKD. The ends were cut back, 5 bases at V and 2 bases at J, with 13 bases in the middle. Only in-frame clones appear in the TCRdb table, and some are missing; sequencing was by immunoSEQ multiplex PCR. Of some 85,000 clones detected, roughly 93% appear once; the ten largest clones hold 0.65% to 0.95%. The sequence came from a female donor in good health, enrolled as a control in a pregnancy study. This chain joins TRBV10-3 and TRBJ1-6; D is possibly TRBD1 (5 bases). This material consisted of peripheral blood, taken in the second trimester of pregnancy. CDR3 DNA sequence: TGTGCCATCAGTCCTCGGGGGGGAGCCTATAATTCACCCCTCCACTTT. This encodes CAISPRGGAYNSPLHF.